This passage covers 10 T cell receptor beta chains from one sample sequenced in a study of blood T cells in healthy people across ages. A second PCR, run for about 6 to 11 cycles, used a sample-barcoded 5' primer plus a J-beta primer mix. TCRdb reanalysed the 5' RACE reads using MiXCR and keeps one entry per CDR3 protein. Found here are some 640,000 distinct CDR3 sequences, around 48% of them singletons; the top ten hold under 35%. Sequencing was done on a sample of blood. These TCRs come from an older woman in good health.

V gene TRBV10-2 combines with J gene TRBJ2-7; D possibly corresponds to TRBD2 (6 bases). Trimming took 8 bases from V and 6 from J, leaving 8 bases between them. The CDR3 extends over 10 amino acids. Germline CDR1 and CDR2: WSHSY and SAAADI. In nucleotides, the CDR3 is TGCGCCAGCCGTAGCGGCGAGCAGTACTTC. Amino acid sequence: CASRSGEQYF.

The genes are TRBV7-9 and TRBJ2-1, with D perhaps TRBD1 (6 bases). V was shortened by 2 bases and J by 7 bases, with 9 bases between the two germline ends. The CDR3 is made up of 13 amino acids. Germline assignment: CDR1 SEHNR and CDR2 FQNEAQ (reference sequence). As DNA, the CDR3 is TGTGCCAGCAGCTTACCACAGGGAAATGAGCAGTTCTTC. Translation: CASSLPQGNEQFF.

This clonotype has more than one count but fewer than ten. This chain connects TRBV5-1 to TRBJ2-3; 8 bases align to TRBD2. The CDR3 loop spans 14 amino acids. Looked up from germline, CDR1 is SGHRS and CDR2 is YFSETQ. V was clipped by 5 bases and J by 1 base; unmatched bases: 3. CDR3 amino acids: CASRGREGTDTQYF. In nucleotides, the CDR3 is TGCGCCAGCAGAGGGCGGGAGGGCACAGATACGCAGTATTTT.

The V gene is TRBV20-1, the J gene TRBJ2-7, with a weak D call TRBD1 (7 bases). TRBJ2-5 explains the end of the DNA better; the J call may be wrong. The CDR3 sequence is 16 residues long. CDR1 is DFQATT and CDR2 is SNEGSKA in the germline V gene (reference sequence). The DNA of the CDR3 is TGCAGCGCGAGGCCTGCGGGACAGAGCCTTCGGGAGACCCAGTACTTC. Protein: CSARPAGQSLRETQYF.

This chain connects TRBV20-1 to TRBJ2-4, with 9 bases lining up with TRBD2. Germline CDR1 DFQATT, CDR2 SNEGSKA (reference sequence). CDR3 length: 15 residues. Losses at the gene ends were 3 bases for V and 5 bases for J; bases not matched to a gene: 8. CDR3 bases: TGCAGTGCTAGGGTTAGCGGGAGTTTGGAAAACATTCAGTACTTC. Translation gives CSARVSGSLENIQYF.

The chain has TRBV6-2 or TRBV6-3 and TRBJ2-3, with D unresolved. V lost 4 bases, J lost 3 bases, and 14 bases lay in between. The CDR3 runs 15 residues. Per the germline V gene, CDR1 is MNHEY and CDR2 is SVGEGT. This chain's CDR3 is CASSSAVQDTDTQYF. The CDR3 bases are TGTGCCAGCAGTTCCGCGGTCCAAGATACAGATACGCAGTATTTT.

The J gene is TRBJ2-7, the V gene TRBV5-1; possibly TRBD2 for D (5 bases). The germline gives CDR1 SGHRS, CDR2 YFSETQ. The V end lost 0 bases, the J end lost 2 bases, and 12 bases lay between the germline ends. The CDR3 totals 15 residues. The CDR3 DNA reads as TGCGCCAGCAGCTTGGGTCTCGGGGTAGCCTACGAGCAGTACTTC. Encoded protein: CASSLGLGVAYEQYF.

This clonotype was seen a handful of times. The chain is built from TRBV27 and TRBJ1-2, with a possible D match to TRBD1 (5 bases). Trimming took off 3 bases at V and 4 bases at J, with 21 bases between the two ends. The CDR3 is 17 residues long. Germline V gene data show CDR1 as MNHEY and CDR2 as SMNVEV (reference sequence). This CDR3 reads CASSFLAGRGGSYGYTF. The CDR3 nucleotides are TGTGCCAGCAGTTTTTTAGCGGGGAGGGGAGGGTCCTATGGCTACACCTTC.

A few counts support this clonotype. The chain links TRBV15 to TRBJ2-5; D is unresolved. Per germline, CDR1 LNHNV and CDR2 YYDKDF (reference sequence). The ends were cut back, 0 bases at V and 5 bases at J, with 10 bases in the middle. This CDR3 spans 14 amino acids. The CDR3 DNA reads as TGTGCCACCAGCAGAGATGGTCCTACGGAGACCCAGTACTTC. Translation gives CATSRDGPTETQYF. Complete variable domain (other parts from reference TRBV15 and TRBJ2-5): DAMVIQNPRYQVTQFGKPVTLSCSQTLNHNVMYWYQQKSSQAPKLLFHYYDKDFNNEADTPDNFQSRRPNTSFCFLDIRSPGLGDTAMYLCATSRDGPTETQYFGPGTRLLVL.

The CDR3 reads CSARASGSLVETQYF. The CDR3 DNA sequence: TGCAGTGCTAGGGCTAGCGGGAGTCTCGTTGAGACCCAGTACTTC. This chain joins TRBV20-1 and TRBJ2-5; 10 bases match TRBD2. V lost 3 bases and J lost 5; bases outside the gene matches: 9. The CDR3 totals 15 residues. Per germline, CDR1 DFQATT and CDR2 SNEGSKA (reference sequence).